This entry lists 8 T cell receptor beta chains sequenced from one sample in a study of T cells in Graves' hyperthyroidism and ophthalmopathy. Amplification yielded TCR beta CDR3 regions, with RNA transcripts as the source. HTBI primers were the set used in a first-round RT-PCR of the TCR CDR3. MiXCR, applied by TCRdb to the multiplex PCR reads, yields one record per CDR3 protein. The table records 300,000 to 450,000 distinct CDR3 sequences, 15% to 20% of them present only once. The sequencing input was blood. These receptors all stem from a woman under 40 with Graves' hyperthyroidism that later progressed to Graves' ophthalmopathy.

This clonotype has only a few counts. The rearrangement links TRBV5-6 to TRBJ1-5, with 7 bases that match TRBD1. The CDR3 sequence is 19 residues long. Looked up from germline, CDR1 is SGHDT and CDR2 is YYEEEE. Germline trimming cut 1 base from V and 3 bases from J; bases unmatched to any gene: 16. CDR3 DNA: TGTGCCAGCAGCTTGTTTGCCGGGACAGCGTACTCTATCAATCAGCCCCAGCATTTT. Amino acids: CASSLFAGTAYSINQPQHF.

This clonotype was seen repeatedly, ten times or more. CDR3 DNA sequence: TGTGCCAGCAGCTTAATAGTCTATGGCTACACCTTC. Protein sequence: CASSLIVYGYTF. The chain has TRBV7-3 and TRBJ1-2; D uncertain. Per the germline V gene, CDR1 is SGHTA and CDR2 is FQGTGA. Trimming took off 1 base at V and 4 bases at J, with 4 bases between the two ends. The CDR3 has 12 amino acids.

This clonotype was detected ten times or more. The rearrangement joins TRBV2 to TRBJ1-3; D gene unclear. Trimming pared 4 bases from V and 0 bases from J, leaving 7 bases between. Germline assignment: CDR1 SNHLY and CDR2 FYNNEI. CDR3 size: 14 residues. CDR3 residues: CASSGFYSGNTIYF. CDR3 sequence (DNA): TGTGCCAGCAGTGGTTTTTACTCTGGAAACACCATATATTTT.

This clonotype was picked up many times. The CDR3 DNA reads TGTGCCAGCAGTGAAGACGGGGGCTCCTACAATGAGCAGTTCTTC. Amino acids: CASSEDGGSYNEQFF. The gene calls are TRBV6-1 and TRBJ2-1; TRBD2 is a possible D gene (6 bases). V was clipped by 1 base and J by 0 bases, with 7 bases between them. From germline, CDR1 is MNHNS and CDR2 SASEGT. The CDR3 length is 15 residues.

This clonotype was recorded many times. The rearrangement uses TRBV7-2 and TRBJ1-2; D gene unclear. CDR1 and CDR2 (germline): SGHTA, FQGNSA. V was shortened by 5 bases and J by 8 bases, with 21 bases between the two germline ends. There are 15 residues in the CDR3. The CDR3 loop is CASSRDLEPTEGYTF. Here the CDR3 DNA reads TGTGCCAGCAGCCGCGATCTTGAGCCCACGGAGGGCTACACCTTC.

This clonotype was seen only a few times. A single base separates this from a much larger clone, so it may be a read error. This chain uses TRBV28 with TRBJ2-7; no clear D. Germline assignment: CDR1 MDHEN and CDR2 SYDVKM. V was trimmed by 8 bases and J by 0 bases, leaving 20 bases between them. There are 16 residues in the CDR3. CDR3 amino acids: CASGLTRGRFSYEQYF. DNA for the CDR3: TGTGCCAGCGGTCTCACTCGAGGCAGGTTCTCCTACGAGCAGTACTTC.

The DNA of the CDR3 is TGTGCCAGCAGCCCCCTTCGTAGCGGGGGCCTCAATGAGCAGTTCTTC. Amino acids: CASSPLRSGGLNEQFF. The chain carries TRBV7-8 and TRBJ2-1, with 9 bases matching TRBD2. V lost 5 bases, J lost 6 bases, and 11 bases stayed unmatched. CDR1 is SGHVS, CDR2 FQNEAQ, per germline. The CDR3 is made up of 16 amino acids.

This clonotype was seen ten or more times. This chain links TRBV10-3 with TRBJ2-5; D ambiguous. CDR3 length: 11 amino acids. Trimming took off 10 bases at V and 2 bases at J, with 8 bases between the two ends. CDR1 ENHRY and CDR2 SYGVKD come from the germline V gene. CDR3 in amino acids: CASRVQETQYF. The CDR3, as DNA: TGTGCCAGCCGAGTGCAAGAGACCCAGTACTTC.